This TCR beta chain stems from a study of CXCR3-negative and CXCR3-positive naive CD8 T cells. The CDR3 covers 15 residues. Germline CDR1 is LGHNA and CDR2 is YNFKEQ. Overall study results and limits: Both of the naive subsets showed about the same high diversity, but memory CD8+ cells had much less. Expression of CXCR3 was partially reduced after cryopreservation, and fresh PBMCs were used in most assays. Hydrophobicity was higher for TRB CDR3s found in CXCR3-positive naive cells than in CXCR3-negative naive cells. TRBV-TRBJ usage was similar across naive CXCR3 subsets but distinct in memory cells.

Libraries were UMI-labeled 5' RACE TRB cDNA. TCRdb re-analyzed the 5' RACE reads; it lists each CDR3 protein once, without DNA. Its table lists some 130,000 distinct CDR3 sequences. In triplicate, each CD8+ T cell subset was sorted at 250,000 to 300,000 cells per replicate. Concerning this clonotype itself: Its antigen is as yet unknown.

The J gene is TRBJ2-5, the V gene TRBV4-2; the D call of TRBD1 rests on TCRdb alone, since no DNA is present to check it. The origin of this receptor is a human donor in good health. Some clones in this sample may be carry-over from other donors' samples. Sequences were obtained from naive CXCR3+ CD8+ T cells from blood. The subset: CD45RO-CCR7+CD27+CD95- naive CD8+ T cells expressing CXCR3 (TNR3+). The CDR3 is CASSQDPLSGETQYF.